Listed here are 30 T cell receptor beta chains from one sample, sequenced in a study of T cells after yellow fever vaccination. A single record per CDR3 protein comes from TCRdb applying MiXCR to the 5' RACE reads. The table records hundreds of thousands of distinct CDR3 sequences, around 12% of them present only once. The sequences come from CD4+ T cells sorted from PBMCs, collected 15 days after the yellow fever booster vaccination. These receptors were collected from a man younger than 30 who received the YFV17D yellow fever vaccine.

The rearrangement links TRBV6-5 to TRBJ1-5; D might be TRBD1 (5 bases). CDR3 size: 13 residues. In germline, CDR1 is MNHEY, CDR2 SVGAGI. Deletions cut 6 bases from V and 6 bases from J, with 12 bases between. The CDR3 bases are TGTGCCAGCAGCGCCAGGGTCGGTCAGCCCCAGCATTTT. It codes for CASSARVGQPQHF.

This chain links TRBV6-2 or TRBV6-3 with TRBJ2-2; tentatively, D is TRBD1 (6 bases). Germline V gene data show CDR1 as MNHEY and CDR2 as SVGEGT. CDR3 length: 16 residues. V was trimmed by 7 bases and J by 6 bases, leaving 21 bases between them. CDR3 sequence: CASISQIQGFAGELFF. Here the CDR3 DNA reads TGTGCCAGCATAAGTCAAATCCAGGGGTTCGCCGGGGAGCTGTTTTTT.

This clonotype was counted many times. The chain has TRBV5-1 and TRBJ2-7; 9 bases fit TRBD1. The CDR3 runs 14 residues. Germline-derived CDR1 and CDR2 are SGHRS and YFSETQ. Losses at the gene ends were 4 bases for V and 3 bases for J; bases not matched to a gene: 5. The CDR3 sequence is CASSGLTGGYEQYF. The DNA of the CDR3 is TGCGCCAGCAGCGGACTGACAGGGGGCTACGAGCAGTACTTC.

The chain has TRBV4-3 and TRBJ1-2, with D unclear. The CDR3 loop spans 18 amino acids. Trimming removed 4 bases at V and 5 bases at J, with 26 bases between. The germline gives CDR1 LGHNA, CDR2 YSLEER. This CDR3 is CASSPSLLSKAGTYGYTF. The CDR3 bases are TGCGCCAGCAGCCCGAGCTTGTTGTCAAAGGCAGGTACTTATGGCTACACCTTC.

The gene calls are TRBV2 and TRBJ2-3, with 8 bases lining up with TRBD1. V lost 5 bases and J lost 4; bases outside the gene matches: 8. The CDR3 is 15 amino acids. Germline values: CDR1 SNHLY, CDR2 FYNNEI. CDR3 sequence (DNA): TGTGCCAGCAGTCCGCAGGGGGCGCGGCCAGATACGCAGTATTTT. Encoded protein: CASSPQGARPDTQYF.

This clonotype showed up just a few times. The CDR3 DNA reads as TGCAGTGCTAGAGCTAGCGGCTCCTACGAGCAGTACGTC. Its translation: CSARASGSYEQYV. V is TRBV20-1 and J is TRBJ2-7; 7 positions agree with TRBD2. This CDR3 is built from 13 residues. V lost 1 base, J lost 0 bases, and 0 bases stayed unmatched. Germline V gives CDR1 DFQATT, CDR2 SNEGSKA (reference sequence).

V gene TRBV20-1 combines with J gene TRBJ2-5; 9 positions agree with TRBD2. With V trimmed by 5 bases and J by 1 base, 23 bases remained unmatched. This CDR3 has 20 amino acids. Germline CDR1 and CDR2: DFQATT and SNEGSKA (reference sequence). The CDR3 sequence is CSASPRSGSGGFWGQETQYF. The CDR3 DNA is TGCAGTGCTTCTCCCCGTTCGGGTAGCGGGGGCTTTTGGGGCCAAGAGACCCAGTACTTC.

The chain uses TRBV4-3 and TRBJ1-1; D ambiguous. Germline assignment: CDR1 LGHNA and CDR2 YSLEER. The V and J ends lost 0 bases and 3 bases respectively, with 5 bases between them. CDR3 length: 13 amino acids. CDR3 DNA: TGCGCCAGCAGCCAAGATGCGCACACTGAAGCTTTCTTT. This codes for CASSQDAHTEAFF.

The chain is built from TRBV5-1 and TRBJ2-3, with 7 nucleotides matching TRBD2. This CDR3 contains 14 residues. Germline CDR1 SGHRS, CDR2 YFSETQ. V lost 0 bases and J lost 6; bases outside the gene matches: 4. The DNA for the CDR3 is TGCGCCAGCAGCTTGGAGGGGCGGGAGGATACGCAGTATTTT. This gives the protein CASSLEGREDTQYF.

This chain joins TRBV11-2 and TRBJ2-1; 8 bases fit TRBD1. The CDR3 length is 16 residues. The germline V gene encodes CDR1 SGHAT and CDR2 FQNNGV. J gave up 0 bases and V 6 bases, and 7 bases lay outside the gene matches. CDR3 in amino acids: CASSLRDRSSYNEQFF. The CDR3 coding sequence is TGTGCCAGCAGTCTAAGGGACAGGAGCTCCTACAATGAGCAGTTCTTC.

The chain combines TRBV6-2 or TRBV6-3 with TRBJ1-1; 7 bases are a match to TRBD1. The V gene's germline CDR1 is MNHEY and CDR2 SVGEGT. V was clipped by 6 bases and J by 2 bases; unmatched bases: 9. CDR3 size: 15 residues. The DNA of the CDR3 is TGTGCCAGCAGCCTTAACGGACAGGACAACACTGAAGCTTTCTTT. Encoded protein: CASSLNGQDNTEAFF.

The chain recombines TRBV18 with TRBJ1-5; D remains ambiguous. CDR1 KGHSH and CDR2 LQKENI come from the germline V gene. The CDR3 is made up of 14 amino acids. With 4 bases removed from V and 0 bases from J, the gap between germline ends came to 7 bases. CDR3 in amino acids: CASSQGHSNQPQHF. As DNA, the CDR3 is TGTGCCAGCTCACAGGGTCATAGCAATCAGCCCCAGCATTTT.

This clonotype appeared a few times. The genes are TRBV18 and TRBJ1-5; TRBD1 might be the D (6 bases). V was shortened by 0 bases and J by 4 bases, with 13 bases between the two germline ends. The germline V gene encodes CDR1 KGHSH and CDR2 LQKENI. The CDR3 spans 16 residues. CDR3 nucleotides: TGTGCCAGCTCACCACCAGGAGGGGGAGGAAATCAGCCCCAGCATTTT. Translation: CASSPPGGGGNQPQHF.

The chain combines TRBV9 with TRBJ2-3; 7 bases map to TRBD1. The CDR3 has 15 residues. CDR1 is SGDLS, CDR2 YYNGEE, per germline. After removal of 1 base from V and 11 bases from J, the junction contained 13 bases not matched to a gene. The CDR3 nucleotides are TGTGCCAGCAGCGTATCCGGGACAGCAAGGAATCAGCAGTATTTT. Translation gives CASSVSGTARNQQYF.

The rearrangement uses TRBV7-8 and TRBJ1-1, with D possibly matching TRBD1 (6 bases). The CDR3 runs to 14 residues. V was pared by 5 bases and J by 8 bases, with 18 bases between. Per germline, CDR1 SGHVS and CDR2 FQNEAQ. CDR3 sequence (DNA): TGTGCCAGCAGCGTCATGGGGGGCGCGGTCGAAGCTTTCTTT. Translating it yields CASSVMGGAVEAFF.

This clonotype was observed a single time. The chain uses TRBV20-1 and TRBJ2-1, with 14 nucleotides matching TRBD2. The CDR3 has 13 amino acids. Germline V gene lookup returns CDR1 DFQATT and CDR2 SNEGSKA (reference sequence). The CDR3 region is CSGLAGGNNEQFF. The CDR3 nucleotides read TGCTCCGGACTAGCGGGGGGAAACAATGAGCAGTTCTTC.

The J gene is TRBJ2-3, the V gene TRBV5-4; 11 nucleotides align to TRBD2. The V segment lost 4 bases and the J segment 5 bases; nucleotides outside the gene matches: 12. This CDR3 has 17 amino acids. The germline V gene encodes CDR1 SGHNT and CDR2 YYREEE (reference sequence). In nucleotides, the CDR3 is TGTGCCAGCAGCAATAGGGCTAGCGGGGGGCCGATAGATACGCAGTATTTT. Encoded protein: CASSNRASGGPIDTQYF.

This clonotype was counted a few times. The CDR3 protein is CATSRGWSINEQFF. The CDR3 nucleotides read TGTGCCACCAGCAGAGGCTGGTCGATTAATGAGCAGTTCTTC. The V call is TRBV15, the J call TRBJ2-1, with no clear D. From germline, CDR1 is LNHNV and CDR2 YYDKDF (reference sequence). Trimming took 1 base from V and 7 from J, leaving 11 bases between them. The CDR3 is made up of 14 amino acids.

The chain joins TRBV6-5 to TRBJ2-3, with a weak D call TRBD1 (6 bases). Germline CDR1 MNHEY, CDR2 SVGAGI. CDR3 length: 13 amino acids. V lost 6 bases and J lost 3, with 10 bases in between. The DNA for the CDR3 is TGTGCCAGCAGGGGACATACTACAGATACGCAGTATTTT. Protein sequence: CASRGHTTDTQYF.

This clonotype was recorded many times. V gene TRBV12-3 or TRBV12-4 combines with J gene TRBJ1-5; possibly TRBD1 for D (5 bases). V gave up 2 bases and J gave up 3 bases, with 8 bases separating them. The CDR3 is 14 amino acids. Written as DNA, the CDR3 is TGTGCCAGCAGTTTACAGGGAGACAATCAGCCCCAGCATTTT. Its translation: CASSLQGDNQPQHF.

This clonotype was picked up many times. The J gene is TRBJ1-2, the V gene TRBV10-3; D is perhaps TRBD1 (5 bases). The V and J ends lost 6 bases and 6 bases respectively, with 17 bases between them. The CDR3 loop spans 14 amino acids. In germline, CDR1 is ENHRY, CDR2 SYGVKD. The CDR3: CAISTLTEVDGYTF. CDR3 DNA: TGTGCCATCAGCACCCTGACAGAAGTGGATGGCTACACCTTC.

In this sample, this clonotype turned up a few times. The chain recombines TRBV9 with TRBJ2-5; 12 bases agree with TRBD2. Looked up from germline, CDR1 is SGDLS and CDR2 is YYNGEE. The CDR3 totals 19 residues. The J segment lost 1 base and the V segment lost 3 bases, leaving 13 bases of the junction unmatched. The CDR3 protein is CASSARSPGLAGFQETQYF. The CDR3 nucleotides read TGTGCCAGCAGCGCCCGCTCTCCGGGACTAGCGGGTTTCCAAGAGACCCAGTACTTC.

This clonotype was counted a few times. The chain links TRBV7-2 to TRBJ1-1, with D perhaps matching TRBD1 (5 bases). The CDR3 has 15 amino acids. The V and J ends lost 3 bases and 1 base respectively, with 12 bases between them. Per germline, CDR1 SGHTA and CDR2 FQGNSA. CDR3 in amino acids: CASSFAIDRNTEAFF. CDR3 in DNA: TGTGCCAGCAGCTTTGCTATCGACAGGAACACTGAAGCTTTCTTT.

This clonotype was picked up a small number of times. The gene calls are TRBV30 and TRBJ1-2, with D maybe TRBD1 (5 bases). CDR3 length: 13 residues. CDR1 GTSNPN and CDR2 SVGIG come from the germline V gene (reference sequence). V lost 2 bases, J lost 7 bases, and 14 bases lay in between. The CDR3 DNA reads TGTGCCTGGAGTAGGGCAGGGCACAGTGGCTACACCTTC. Its protein is CAWSRAGHSGYTF.

This chain links TRBV5-5 with TRBJ1-3; D is undetermined. The V end was cut by 3 bases, the J end by 0 bases, with 10 bases between. The germline gives CDR1 SGHKS, CDR2 YYEKEE (reference sequence). The CDR3 spans 15 residues. CDR3 residues: CASSSRLFSGNTIYF. CDR3 DNA: TGTGCCAGCAGCTCACGTCTCTTCTCTGGAAACACCATATATTTT.

This clonotype came up a few times. J is TRBJ2-5 and V is TRBV5-1; D might be TRBD1 (5 bases). Trimming left V 0 bases short and J 5 bases short, with 8 bases between. The germline gives CDR1 SGHRS, CDR2 YFSETQ. The CDR3 has 13 amino acids. The DNA of the CDR3 is TGCGCCAGCAGCTTGGAGGGGCATGAGACCCAGTACTTC. Translation gives CASSLEGHETQYF. Complete variable domain (other parts from reference TRBV5-1 and TRBJ2-5): KAGVTQTPRYLIKTRGQQVTLSCSPISGHRSVSWYQQTPGQGLQFLFEYFSETQRNKGNFPGRFSGRQFSNSRSEMNVSTLELGDSALYLCASSLEGHETQYFGPGTRLLVL.

This clonotype was found a few times. V is TRBV7-2 and J is TRBJ1-3; 8 bases fit TRBD1. Germline lookup yields CDR1 SGHTA and CDR2 FQGNSA. With V trimmed by 5 bases and J by 2 bases, 5 bases remained unmatched. CDR3 length: 15 residues. This chain's CDR3 is CASSRFRGPGNTIYF. CDR3 coding DNA: TGTGCCAGCAGCCGGTTCAGGGGGCCTGGAAACACCATATATTTT.

The rearrangement joins TRBV7-2 to TRBJ2-2; perhaps TRBD1 as D (6 bases). The germline gives CDR1 SGHTA, CDR2 FQGNSA. Trimming shortened V by 4 bases and J by 4 bases, and 10 bases separated the two germline ends. This CDR3 spans 14 amino acids. Written as DNA, the CDR3 is TGTGCCAGCAGCTCGGGACACTCCACCGGGGAGCTGTTTTTT. Amino acids: CASSSGHSTGELFF.

This clonotype was found a few times. V usage is TRBV12-3 or TRBV12-4 and J usage is TRBJ1-2; D gene ambiguous. V lost 0 bases, J lost 5 bases, and 7 bases lay in between. The CDR3 is 13 amino acids. The CDR3 here is CASSLALGYGYTF. The CDR3 region has the DNA TGTGCCAGCAGTTTAGCACTTGGTTATGGCTACACCTTC.

This clonotype has just a few counts. The chain is built from TRBV11-3 and TRBJ2-1, with TRBD1 matching 9 bases. This CDR3 comprises 14 residues. Trimming took 5 bases from V and 9 from J; bases not matched to a gene: 8. The germline V gene has CDR1 SGHNT and CDR2 YENEEA. The CDR3 DNA reads TGTGCCAGCAGCCCTGGACAGGGGTCGGGTGAGCAGTTCTTC. This encodes CASSPGQGSGEQFF.